The 20 T cell receptor beta chains given below trace back to one sample, sequenced in a study of shared clonotypes between healthy human individuals. The table came from immunoSEQ multiplex PCR; TCRdb's copy has only in-frame clones and leaves some out. The table includes around 2.5 million clones, under 95% detected once. The sequenced sample was naive CD4+ T cells from PBMCs. Regarding subset: CD45RA+ positively selected. The receptor set was obtained from a young man in good health. Some clones in this sample may be carry-over from other donors' samples.

This chain joins TRBV6-6 and TRBJ2-7; possibly TRBD2 for D (7 bases). Deletions cut 0 bases from V and 3 bases from J, with 12 bases between. CDR3 length: 15 amino acids. Germline lookup yields CDR1 MNHNY and CDR2 SVGAGI (reference sequence). CDR3 residues: CASSYSGGPNYEQYF. As DNA, the CDR3 is TGTGCCAGCAGTTACTCGGGGGGGCCCAACTACGAGCAGTACTTC.

The chain joins TRBV5-1 to TRBJ2-3; 8 nucleotides match TRBD2. V shed 6 bases and J 4 bases; nucleotides not matched to a gene: 16. The CDR3 has 17 amino acids. Looked up from germline, CDR1 is SGHRS and CDR2 is YFSETQ. CDR3 in amino acids: CASNKRREAQSADTQYF. The CDR3 coding sequence is TGCGCCAGCAATAAGAGGCGGGAGGCGCAGTCCGCAGATACGCAGTATTTT. Full variable domain (outside the CDR3, taken from reference TRBV5-1 and TRBJ2-3): KAGVTQTPRYLIKTRGQQVTLSCSPISGHRSVSWYQQTPGQGLQFLFEYFSETQRNKGNFPGRFSGRQFSNSRSEMNVSTLELGDSALYLCASNKRREAQSADTQYFGPGTRLTVL.

This clone occurred once. The chain joins TRBV5-1 to TRBJ1-2; D is unclear. Germline lookup yields CDR1 SGHRS and CDR2 YFSETQ. The CDR3 consists of 16 residues. Trimming shortened V by 4 bases and J by 0 bases, and 16 bases separated the two germline ends. The CDR3 spells CASSPGSSQSNYGYTF. Here the CDR3 DNA reads TGCGCCAGCAGCCCCGGGTCGTCCCAATCTAACTATGGCTACACCTTC.

V is TRBV14 and J is TRBJ2-7; no reliable D call. This CDR3 contains 12 residues. V lost 2 bases to trimming and J lost 6 bases, with 8 bases between them. Germline CDR1 SGHDN, CDR2 FVKESK. The CDR3 region is CASSQPPREQYF. In DNA form, the CDR3 reads TGTGCCAGCAGCCAACCTCCCCGCGAGCAGTACTTC.

In its sample, this clone was seen once. The same CDR3 can be traced to other DNA sequences in this sample. The chain joins TRBV5-1 to TRBJ2-1; D gene ambiguous. Trimming pared 4 bases from V and 6 bases from J, leaving 8 bases between. There are 12 residues in the CDR3. Germline assignment: CDR1 SGHRS and CDR2 YFSETQ. The CDR3 bases are TGCGCCAGCAGCCTCCCCTCCAATGAGCAGTTCTTC. Its translation: CASSLPSNEQFF.

The chain employs TRBV28 and TRBJ1-5, with 8 bases lining up with TRBD1. Germline V CDR1 and CDR2: MDHEN, SYDVKM. CDR3 length: 15 amino acids. J was trimmed by 7 bases and V by 1 base; bases with no gene match: 6. CDR3 nucleotides: TGTGCCAGCAGTTTATTGACAGGGGCATACCAGCCCCAGCATTTT. This gives the protein CASSLLTGAYQPQHF.

The V call is TRBV7-9, the J call TRBJ1-6, with D hard to call. CDR1 is SEHNR and CDR2 is FQNEAQ in the germline V gene (reference sequence). The CDR3 contains 13 residues. Between the trimmed V and J ends, which lost 1 base and 10 bases, there was a span of 8 bases. Here the CDR3 DNA reads TGTGCCAGCAGCTTAGGTACGGACTCACCCCTCCACTTT. It yields the protein CASSLGTDSPLHF.

In its sample, this clone was seen once. The genes are TRBV28 and TRBJ2-7, with TRBD2 identical over 7 bases. V trimming: 3 bases; J trimming: 3 bases; junction bases outside the gene matches: 5. The CDR3 totals 14 residues. From germline, CDR1 is MDHEN and CDR2 SYDVKM. CDR3 nucleotide sequence: TGTGCCAGCAGTTTGCGGGACTACATCTACGAGCAGTACTTC. Translated: CASSLRDYIYEQYF.

The rearrangement links TRBV4-2 to TRBJ2-3, with 12 bases matching TRBD2. Germline values: CDR1 LGHNA, CDR2 YNFKEQ. V shed 1 base and J 5 bases; nucleotides not matched to a gene: 7. The CDR3 length is 17 residues. CDR3 residues: CASSQGLAGGPGDTQYF. The CDR3 DNA sequence: TGTGCCAGCAGCCAAGGCCTAGCGGGAGGGCCTGGAGATACGCAGTATTTT.

J is TRBJ2-5 and V is TRBV4-1, with 12 bases fitting TRBD2. Per germline, CDR1 MGHRA and CDR2 YSYEKL. The V gene end was trimmed by 5 bases and the J gene end by 5 bases; junction bases not matched to a gene: 6. This CDR3 is 15 amino acids long. CDR3 protein: CASSTLAGGGETQYF. CDR3 nucleotide sequence: TGCGCCAGCAGCACGCTAGCGGGAGGGGGGGAGACCCAGTACTTC.

The V call is TRBV5-1, the J call TRBJ2-1; D remains unclear. Trimming removed 5 bases at V and 6 bases at J, with 9 bases between. CDR3 length equals 12 residues. Germline V gene lookup returns CDR1 SGHRS and CDR2 YFSETQ. The CDR3 DNA sequence: TGCGCCAGCAGTGCCTCTGGCAATGAGCAGTTCTTC. The encoded protein is CASSASGNEQFF.

J is TRBJ2-2 and V is TRBV7-9; TRBD1 aligns across 7 bases. The V gene's germline CDR1 is SEHNR and CDR2 FQNEAQ (reference sequence). Trimming removed 3 bases from V and 4 bases from J; junction bases left unmatched: 8. There are 16 residues in the CDR3. The CDR3 bases are TGTGCCAGCAGCTTCCGGACAGGTCTGGCCACCGGGGAGCTGTTTTTT. Amino acids: CASSFRTGLATGELFF.

This clone was seen a single time. This chain uses TRBV5-1 with TRBJ1-3, with a possible D match to TRBD1 (5 bases). The V gene's germline CDR1 is SGHRS and CDR2 YFSETQ. CDR3 length equals 17 residues. Trimming left V 4 bases short and J 4 bases short, with 21 bases between. The CDR3 is CASSPSVGAAGGNTIYF. The CDR3 coding sequence is TGCGCCAGCAGCCCGTCGGTTGGGGCGGCAGGGGGAAACACCATATATTTT.

The chain carries TRBV7-2 and TRBJ2-7; no clear D gene. Germline V gives CDR1 SGHTA, CDR2 FQGNSA. V was trimmed by 2 bases and J by 3 bases, leaving 11 bases between them. The CDR3 extends over 14 amino acids. CDR3 in DNA: TGTGCCAGCAGCTTACAGTCGACCGACTACGAGCAGTACTTC. This translates into CASSLQSTDYEQYF.

Points on this clone: One junction end disagrees with the germline gene, perhaps due to a read error. CDR3 sequence (DNA): TGTGCCAGTAGTATCTCGGGGGCACGGCGGGGGAGAGAATTT. This codes for CASSISGARRGREF. The chain recombines TRBV19 with TRBJ1-1; possibly TRBD1 for D (6 bases). The V gene's germline CDR1 is LNHDA and CDR2 SQIVND (reference sequence). This CDR3 is built from 14 residues.

V and J are TRBV5-4 and TRBJ2-1, with 7 bases that match TRBD2. Germline CDR1 is SGHNT and CDR2 is YYREEE (reference sequence). V trimming: 0 bases; J trimming: 2 bases; junction bases outside the gene matches: 5. This CDR3 has 16 amino acids. The CDR3 coding sequence is TGTGCCAGCAGCTTGGGGCTAGCGGCCGCCTACAATGAGCAGTTCTTC. Translation: CASSLGLAAAYNEQFF. Supplemented by reference TRBV5-4 and TRBJ2-1, the full variable domain reads ETGVTQSPTHLIKTRGQQVTLRCSSQSGHNTVSWYQQALGQGPQFIFQYYREEENGRGNFPPRFSGLQFPNYSSELNVNALELDDSALYLCASSLGLAAAYNEQFFGPGTRLTVL.

The chain uses TRBV11-2 and TRBJ1-1; possibly TRBD1 for D (5 bases). V lost 5 bases, J lost 1 base, and 14 bases lay in between. CDR1 is SGHAT, CDR2 FQNNGV, per germline. This CDR3 is built from 15 residues. The chain's CDR3 is CASSPIQGRNTEAFF. For the CDR3, the DNA is TGTGCCAGCAGCCCGATCCAGGGCCGGAACACTGAAGCTTTCTTT.

This chain uses TRBV15 with TRBJ2-3, with 8 bases matching TRBD2. Trimming removed 5 bases from V and 5 bases from J; junction bases left unmatched: 12. CDR3 length: 16 residues. Germline V gives CDR1 LNHNV, CDR2 YYDKDF (reference sequence). CDR3 sequence: CATSGWGAGAIDTQYF. For the CDR3, the DNA is TGTGCCACCAGCGGCTGGGGAGCGGGAGCCATAGATACGCAGTATTTT.

A single count supports this clone. The rearrangement uses TRBV18 and TRBJ1-6, with 11 nucleotides matching TRBD1. The germline V gene encodes CDR1 KGHSH and CDR2 LQKENI. The CDR3 spans 15 residues. After removal of 4 bases from V and 10 bases from J, the junction contained 6 bases not matched to a gene. The CDR3 loop is CASSLGQGAESPLHF. The CDR3, as DNA: TGTGCCAGCTCACTAGGACAGGGGGCAGAATCACCCCTCCACTTT.

The chain uses TRBV6-1 and TRBJ2-5; D remains ambiguous. The germline CDR1 and CDR2 sequences are MNHNS and SASEGT. This CDR3 has 14 residues. Trimming cost V 7 bases and J 5 bases, with 17 bases left between them. CDR3 sequence reads: CASTPIWGWETQYF. CDR3 sequence (DNA): TGTGCCAGCACCCCCATCTGGGGATGGGAGACCCAGTACTTC.